The clone carrying this T cell receptor (beta chain) was counted at least ten times. The antigen is unknown. TCRdb ran MiXCR on the 5' RACE reads and lists one entry per CDR3 protein. The sample has around 340,000 distinct CDR3 sequences, roughly 9.4% seen once. V shed 3 bases and J shed 7 bases, with 10 bases lying between them. The CDR3 spans 14 residues. The sample comes from a study of T cells after yellow fever vaccination. Notes on the study in general: Reappearance after the booster was observed for most primary-vaccination clones (roughly 97% CD4, less than 90% CD8).

V and J are TRBV12-3 or TRBV12-4 and TRBJ1-6, with a possible D match to TRBD1 (5 bases). The specimen was PBMCs, collected on the day of the first yellow fever vaccination. This clonotype was sampled from a man aged 18 to 30 who received the YFV17D yellow fever vaccine. As DNA, the CDR3 is TGTGCCAGCAGTTTGCAGGCAGGGAATTCACCCCTCCACTTT. This translates into CASSLQAGNSPLHF.